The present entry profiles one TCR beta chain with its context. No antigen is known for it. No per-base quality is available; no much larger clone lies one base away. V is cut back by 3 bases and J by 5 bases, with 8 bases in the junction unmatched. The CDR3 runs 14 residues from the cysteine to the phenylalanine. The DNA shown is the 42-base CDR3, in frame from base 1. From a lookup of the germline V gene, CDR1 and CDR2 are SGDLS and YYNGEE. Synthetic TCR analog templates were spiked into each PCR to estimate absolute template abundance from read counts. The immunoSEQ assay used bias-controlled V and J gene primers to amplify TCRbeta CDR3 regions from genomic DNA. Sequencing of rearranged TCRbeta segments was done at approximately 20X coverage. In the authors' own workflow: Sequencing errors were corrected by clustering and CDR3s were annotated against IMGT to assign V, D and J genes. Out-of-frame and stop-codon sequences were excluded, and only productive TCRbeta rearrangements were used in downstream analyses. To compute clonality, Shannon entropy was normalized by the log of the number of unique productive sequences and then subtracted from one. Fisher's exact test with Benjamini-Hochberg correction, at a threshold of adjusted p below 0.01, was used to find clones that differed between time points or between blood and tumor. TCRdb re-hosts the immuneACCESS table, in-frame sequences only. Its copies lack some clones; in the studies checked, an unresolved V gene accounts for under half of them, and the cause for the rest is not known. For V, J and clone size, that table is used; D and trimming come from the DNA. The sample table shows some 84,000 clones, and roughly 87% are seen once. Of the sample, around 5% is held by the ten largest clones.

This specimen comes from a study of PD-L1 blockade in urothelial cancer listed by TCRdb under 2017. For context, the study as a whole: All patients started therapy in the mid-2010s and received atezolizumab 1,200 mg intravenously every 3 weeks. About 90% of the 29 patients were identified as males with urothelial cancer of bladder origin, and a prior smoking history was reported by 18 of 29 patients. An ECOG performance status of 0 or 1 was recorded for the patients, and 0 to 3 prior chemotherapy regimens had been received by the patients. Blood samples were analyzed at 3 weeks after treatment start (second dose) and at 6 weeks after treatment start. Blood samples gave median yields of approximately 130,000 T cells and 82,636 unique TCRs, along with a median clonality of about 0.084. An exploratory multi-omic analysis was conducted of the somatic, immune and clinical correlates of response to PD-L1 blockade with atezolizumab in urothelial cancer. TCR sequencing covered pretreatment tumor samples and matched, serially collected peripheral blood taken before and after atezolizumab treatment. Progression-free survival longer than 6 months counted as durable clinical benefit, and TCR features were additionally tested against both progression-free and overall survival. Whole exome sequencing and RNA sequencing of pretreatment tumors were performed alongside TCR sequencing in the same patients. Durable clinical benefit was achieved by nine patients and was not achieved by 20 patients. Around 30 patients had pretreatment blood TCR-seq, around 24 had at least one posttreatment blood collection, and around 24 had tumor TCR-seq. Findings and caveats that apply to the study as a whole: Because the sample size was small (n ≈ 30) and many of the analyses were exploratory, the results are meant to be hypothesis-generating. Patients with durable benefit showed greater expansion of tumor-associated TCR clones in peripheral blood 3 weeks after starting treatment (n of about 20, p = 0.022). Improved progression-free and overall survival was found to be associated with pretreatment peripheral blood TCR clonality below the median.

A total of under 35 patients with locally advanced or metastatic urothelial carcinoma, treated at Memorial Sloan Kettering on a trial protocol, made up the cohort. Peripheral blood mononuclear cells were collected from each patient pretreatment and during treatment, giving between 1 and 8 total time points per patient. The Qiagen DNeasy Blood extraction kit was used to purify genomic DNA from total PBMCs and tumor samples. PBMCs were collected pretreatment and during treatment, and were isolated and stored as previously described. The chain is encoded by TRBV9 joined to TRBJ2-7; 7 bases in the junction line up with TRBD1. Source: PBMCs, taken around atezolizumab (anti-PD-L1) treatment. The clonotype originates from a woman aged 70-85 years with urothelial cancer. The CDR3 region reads CASSARLTGDEQYF. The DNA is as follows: TGTGCCAGCAGCGCGCGACTTACAGGGGACGAGCAGTACTTC.